A single T cell receptor beta chain is shown here with its context. Sequenced by immunoSEQ multiplex PCR; TCRdb stores in-frame clones only, minus some. The profile shows approximately 200,000 clones, approximately 90% of them singletons. The sample originates from a study of blood T cell repertoires in COVID-19. Trimming removed 8 bases from V and 1 base from J; junction bases left unmatched: 4. The CDR3 contains 13 residues. Germline CDR1 and CDR2: LNHNV and YYDKDF (reference sequence). The receptor was derived from a woman in her twenties or thirties with acute or convalescent COVID-19. Input material: peripheral blood. The rearrangement uses TRBV15 and TRBJ2-7; 8 bases are shared with TRBD2. CDR3 nucleotide sequence: TGTGCCACCCAACGGGGGGGGTCCTACGAGCAGTACTTC. Translated, it gives CATQRGGSYEQYF. Supplemented by reference TRBV15 and TRBJ2-7, the full variable domain reads DAMVIQNPRYQVTQFGKPVTLSCSQTLNHNVMYWYQQKSSQAPKLLFHYYDKDFNNEADTPDNFQSRRPNTSFCFLDIRSPGLGDTAMYLCATQRGGSYEQYFGPGTRLTVT.